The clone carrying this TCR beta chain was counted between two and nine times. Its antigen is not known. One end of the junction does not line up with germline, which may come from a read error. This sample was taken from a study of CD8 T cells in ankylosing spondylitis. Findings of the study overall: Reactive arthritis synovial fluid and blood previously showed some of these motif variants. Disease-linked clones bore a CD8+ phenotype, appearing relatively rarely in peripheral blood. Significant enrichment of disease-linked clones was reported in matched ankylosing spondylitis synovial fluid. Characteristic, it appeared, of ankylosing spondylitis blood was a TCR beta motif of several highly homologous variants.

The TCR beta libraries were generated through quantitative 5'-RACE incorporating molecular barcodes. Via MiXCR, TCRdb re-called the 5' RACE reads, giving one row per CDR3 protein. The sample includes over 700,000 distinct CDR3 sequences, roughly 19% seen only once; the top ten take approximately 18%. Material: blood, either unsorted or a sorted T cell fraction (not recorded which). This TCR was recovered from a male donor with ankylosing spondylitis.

CDR3 nucleotide sequence: TGCAGCGTCGAAGCCCAGGGTTGGGATGGCTACACCTTC. It specifies CSVEAQGWDGYTF. The gene calls are TRBV29-1 and TRBJ1-2; D possibly corresponds to TRBD1 (5 bases). The CDR3 is 13 residues long. Germline V gene data show CDR1 as SQVTM and CDR2 as ANQGSEA. Filled out from reference TRBV29-1 and TRBJ1-2, the complete variable domain reads SAVISQKPSRDICQRGTSLTIQCQVDSQVTMMFWYRQQPGQSLTLIATANQGSEATYESGFVIDKFPISRPNLTFSTLTVSNMSPEDSSIYLCSVEAQGWDGYTFGSGTRLTVV.